This is a list of T cell receptor beta chains from one sample in a study of blood T cell repertoires in COVID-19. The assay was immunoSEQ multiplex PCR, and TCRdb's table has in-frame clones only and misses some. The sample has about 53,000 clones, around nine tenths seen once. Material for sequencing was peripheral blood. The receptors shown here come from a man over 45 with acute or convalescent COVID-19. CDR3s include the opening cysteine and the closing phenylalanine or tryptophan. D genes are given only for firm matches. Only some rows state a clone size, as once, few, many or a class for expanded clones.

clone size: NA
J gene: TRBJ2-3
D gene: TRBD2
V gene: TRBV27
CDR3 DNA: TGTGCCAGCAGTTTATGGGGGGGAGGGCCTTTTACAGATACGCAGTATTTT
CDR3 protein: CASSLWGGGPFTDTQYF

clone size: few
J gene: TRBJ1-3
D gene: TRBD1
V gene: TRBV7-3
CDR3 DNA: TGTGCCAGCGGACCTGACAGGGGGCCTGGAAACACCATATATTTT
CDR3 protein: CASGPDRGPGNTIYF

clone size: NA
J gene: TRBJ2-1
D gene: NA
V gene: TRBV4-1
CDR3 DNA: TGCGCCAGCAGCCAAGAAGGGGCCGGCCGTGATGAGCAGTTCTTC
CDR3 protein: CASSQEGAGRDEQFF

clone size: few
J gene: TRBJ1-1
D gene: NA
V gene: TRBV7-8
CDR3 DNA: TGTGCCAGCAGCGAAGAAGTCCTCTCGGGCACTGAAGCTTTCTTT
CDR3 protein: CASSEEVLSGTEAFF

clone size: once
J gene: TRBJ1-3
D gene: NA
V gene: TRBV5-1
CDR3 DNA: TGCGCCACCTACGAAGTTGGCAGGGCATCGGACACCATATATTTT
CDR3 protein: CATYEVGRASDTIYF

clone size: NA
J gene: TRBJ1-2
D gene: TRBD1
V gene: TRBV7-3
CDR3 DNA: TGTGCCAGCAGCTTAGGAGGGGGCGATGGCTACACCTTC
CDR3 protein: CASSLGGGDGYTF

clone size: NA
J gene: TRBJ1-3
D gene: TRBD1
V gene: TRBV18
CDR3 DNA: TGTGCCAGCTCCGAGCGGCAGGGGGCCGGAAACACCATATATTTT
CDR3 protein: CASSERQGAGNTIYF

clone size: NA
J gene: TRBJ2-7
D gene: NA
V gene: TRBV10-3
CDR3 DNA: TGTGCCACCGCCCGGGGAGTAACGTACGAGCAGTACTTC
CDR3 protein: CATARGVTYEQYF

clone size: NA
J gene: TRBJ2-1
D gene: TRBD2
V gene: TRBV4-2
CDR3 DNA: TGTGCCAGCACCGCATCAAGCGGGGGCTCCTACAATGAGCAGTTCTTC
CDR3 protein: CASTASSGGSYNEQFF

clone size: NA
J gene: TRBJ2-1
D gene: TRBD2
V gene: TRBV7-8
CDR3 DNA: TGTGCCAGCAGCTCCAGCGGGGGGGCGTTCTTC
CDR3 protein: CASSSSGGAFF

clone size: NA
J gene: TRBJ2-7
D gene: TRBD1
V gene: TRBV27
CDR3 DNA: TGTGCCAGCAGTTTATCGGGACAGCACACCCCCTACGAGCAGTACTTC
CDR3 protein: CASSLSGQHTPYEQYF

clone size: NA
J gene: TRBJ1-1
D gene: NA
V gene: TRBV5-1
CDR3 DNA: TGCGCCAGCAGCTTGGACTTTCTGGGAGTGAACACTGAAGCTTTCTTT
CDR3 protein: CASSLDFLGVNTEAFF

clone size: NA
J gene: TRBJ1-4
D gene: NA
V gene: TRBV11-2
CDR3 DNA: TGTGCCAGCAGCACAGCAACTAATGAAAAACTGTTTTTT
CDR3 protein: CASSTATNEKLFF

clone size: once
J gene: TRBJ2-7
D gene: TRBD2
V gene: TRBV30
CDR3 DNA: TGTGCCTGGAGTGAGACCGGGACTAAGTACTTC
CDR3 protein: CAWSETGTKYF

clone size: NA
J gene: TRBJ1-5
D gene: NA
V gene: TRBV28
CDR3 DNA: TGTGCCAGCAGTTTAACCTCAGGGGTGGGCAATCAGCCCCAGCATTTT
CDR3 protein: CASSLTSGVGNQPQHF

clone size: few
J gene: TRBJ1-5
D gene: NA
V gene: TRBV11-2
CDR3 DNA: TGTGCCAGCAGCTTAGATAGCGCAGCCAATCAGCCCCAGCATTTT
CDR3 protein: CASSLDSAANQPQHF

clone size: NA
J gene: TRBJ1-4
D gene: NA
V gene: TRBV7-2
CDR3 DNA: TGTGCCAGCAGCTTAGGGGGGGGTAATGAAAAACTGTTTTTT
CDR3 protein: CASSLGGGNEKLFF

clone size: NA
J gene: TRBJ1-4
D gene: NA
V gene: TRBV12-3/TRBV12-4
CDR3 DNA: TGTGCCAGCAGTTACGGGGATCCGGGAAAACTGTTTTTT
CDR3 protein: CASSYGDPGKLFF

clone size: NA
J gene: TRBJ1-1
D gene: TRBD1
V gene: TRBV2
CDR3 DNA: TGTGCCAGCAGTAGACAGGGTCTGGACACTGAAGCTTTCTTT
CDR3 protein: CASSRQGLDTEAFF

clone size: once
J gene: TRBJ1-4
D gene: TRBD1
V gene: TRBV28
CDR3 DNA: TGTGCCACCACGGGCAGGGGGGCTAATGAAAAACTGTTTTTT
CDR3 protein: CATTGRGANEKLFF

clone size: NA
J gene: TRBJ2-1
D gene: NA
V gene: TRBV7-6
CDR3 DNA: TGTGCCAGCAGCGTGCAGGACAGTTCCTTGGGGGAGCAGTTCTTC
CDR3 protein: CASSVQDSSLGEQFF

clone size: NA
J gene: TRBJ2-1
D gene: NA
V gene: TRBV7-3
CDR3 DNA: TGTGCCAGCAGCTTAAGTAGCGGCCGCTACAATGAGCAGTTCTTC
CDR3 protein: CASSLSSGRYNEQFF

clone size: NA
J gene: TRBJ2-4
D gene: NA
V gene: TRBV18
CDR3 DNA: TGTGCCAGCTCACCACCAGGACTAACGGGAGATGATAACATTCAGTACTTC
CDR3 protein: CASSPPGLTGDDNIQYF

clone size: NA
J gene: TRBJ2-5
D gene: NA
V gene: TRBV27
CDR3 DNA: TGTGCCAGCAGTTTATCCAGGGAAGAGACCCAGTACTTC
CDR3 protein: CASSLSREETQYF

clone size: once
J gene: TRBJ1-1
D gene: NA
V gene: TRBV18
CDR3 DNA: TGTGCCAGCTCACCAACAGGGACACCAGATTTCTTT
CDR3 protein: CASSPTGTPDFF

clone size: NA
J gene: TRBJ2-2
D gene: TRBD2
V gene: TRBV7-8
CDR3 DNA: TGTGCCAGCAGCTTAGGAACTAGCGGGGCCAACACCGGGGAGCTGTTTTTT
CDR3 protein: CASSLGTSGANTGELFF

clone size: NA
J gene: TRBJ1-2
D gene: TRBD1
V gene: TRBV11-2
CDR3 DNA: TGTGCCAGCAGCCCGGACAGGGGACCGAACTATGGCTACACCTTC
CDR3 protein: CASSPDRGPNYGYTF

clone size: NA
J gene: TRBJ2-7
D gene: TRBD1
V gene: TRBV5-6
CDR3 DNA: TGTGCCAGCAGCTCAGGGGGCGCGACAAAGCAGTACTTC
CDR3 protein: CASSSGGATKQYF

clone size: NA
J gene: TRBJ1-1
D gene: NA
V gene: TRBV24-1
CDR3 DNA: TGTGCCACCAGTGTCTCCCCTGGGGGGGGGCGTCGGTCTGAAGCTTTCTTT
CDR3 protein: CATSVSPGGGRRSEAFF

clone size: NA
J gene: TRBJ1-4
D gene: NA
V gene: TRBV6-1
CDR3 DNA: TGTGCCAGCAGTGAAATAATTGAAAAACTGTTTTTT
CDR3 protein: CASSEIIEKLFF

clone size: NA
J gene: TRBJ1-5
D gene: NA
V gene: TRBV7-3
CDR3 DNA: TGTGCCAGCAGCCCTGACTCGACGGATAGCAATCAGCCCCAGCATTTT
CDR3 protein: CASSPDSTDSNQPQHF

clone size: NA
J gene: TRBJ1-1
D gene: NA
V gene: TRBV28
CDR3 DNA: TGTGCCAGCAGTTCCTATCGAGCACGAACTGAAGCTTTCTTT
CDR3 protein: CASSSYRARTEAFF

clone size: NA
J gene: TRBJ2-7
D gene: TRBD2
V gene: TRBV20-1
CDR3 DNA: TGCAGTGCTAGTTCCGTAACAGCGGGAGAGACCTACGAGCAGTACTTC
CDR3 protein: CSASSVTAGETYEQYF

clone size: NA
J gene: TRBJ2-5
D gene: NA
V gene: TRBV5-1
CDR3 DNA: TGCGCCAGCAGCCGTTCAGAAGAGACCCAGTACTTC
CDR3 protein: CASSRSEETQYF

clone size: NA
J gene: TRBJ1-5
D gene: TRBD1
V gene: TRBV2
CDR3 DNA: TGTGCCAGCAGGGACCGGACAGGGGGCAATCAGCCCCAGCATTTT
CDR3 protein: CASRDRTGGNQPQHF

clone size: NA
J gene: TRBJ1-5
D gene: NA
V gene: TRBV27
CDR3 DNA: TGTGCCAGCAGGCCAGGGACAAGGCAGCCCCAGCATTTT
CDR3 protein: CASRPGTRQPQHF

clone size: NA
J gene: TRBJ1-5
D gene: TRBD1
V gene: TRBV6-5
CDR3 DNA: TGTGCCAGCAGTTTTGACAGGGGGAAAGGGCAGCCCCAGCATTTT
CDR3 protein: CASSFDRGKGQPQHF

clone size: NA
J gene: TRBJ1-2
D gene: NA
V gene: TRBV28
CDR3 DNA: TGTGCCAGCAGTTCCTCGGGGGTCAACTATGGCTACACCTTC
CDR3 protein: CASSSSGVNYGYTF

clone size: once
J gene: TRBJ1-1
D gene: NA
V gene: TRBV12-3/TRBV12-4
CDR3 DNA: TGTGCCAGCAGTTTGGGGGCCGCTGAAGCTTTCTTT
CDR3 protein: CASSLGAAEAFF

clone size: NA
J gene: TRBJ2-7
D gene: TRBD1
V gene: TRBV11-2
CDR3 DNA: TGTGCCAGCAGCCTCTTTACGGGACAGGTCACCTACGAGCAGTACTTC
CDR3 protein: CASSLFTGQVTYEQYF

clone size: NA
J gene: TRBJ1-1
D gene: TRBD1
V gene: TRBV10-1
CDR3 DNA: TGCGCCAGCAGTGCCGGGACAGAGAACACTGAAGCTTTCTTT
CDR3 protein: CASSAGTENTEAFF

clone size: NA
J gene: TRBJ1-5
D gene: NA
V gene: TRBV6-1
CDR3 DNA: TGTGCCAGCAGTGAAGCCTCGGTCCCTAATCAGCCCCAGCATTTT
CDR3 protein: CASSEASVPNQPQHF

clone size: NA
J gene: TRBJ2-3
D gene: TRBD2
V gene: TRBV12-3/TRBV12-4
CDR3 DNA: TGTGCCAGCAGTTTGGGAGGGAGGATGTATTTT
CDR3 protein: CASSLGGRMYF

clone size: NA
J gene: TRBJ2-7
D gene: TRBD1
V gene: TRBV19
CDR3 DNA: TGTGCCAGTAGTATGGGGACAGGGGTCTACGAGCAGTACTTC
CDR3 protein: CASSMGTGVYEQYF